The 21 T cell receptor beta chains in this list originate from one sample, sequenced in a study of CD8 T cells in ankylosing spondylitis (dated by TCRdb to 2016 to 2017). Receptor amplification or capture employed 5' RACE. The sequencing machine was an Illumina HiSeq 2500. TCRdb applied fastp at Q25 and MiXCR to the public reads, then kept only in-frame beta chains. Rows matching on CDR3 protein sequence are summarized as one entry with the most common DNA and genes. The sample table contains under 250,000 distinct CDR3 sequences; only one count was recorded for more than 9% of them. Of the sample, 2.6% falls within the top ten clones. Input material: blood, either unsorted or a sorted T cell fraction (not recorded which). These receptors were collected from a male donor with ankylosing spondylitis or in good health (not recorded which).

The gene calls are TRBV7-6 and TRBJ2-2, with D hard to call. Trimming pared 2 bases from V and 6 bases from J, leaving 10 bases between. CDR1 is SGHVS and CDR2 is FNYEAQ in the germline V gene. The CDR3 spans 14 residues. This CDR3 is CASSLYKPAGELFF. DNA of the CDR3: TGTGCCAGCAGCTTATATAAGCCGGCCGGGGAGCTGTTTTTT.

The sample holds many counts of this clonotype. The J gene is TRBJ2-5, the V gene TRBV28; D uncertain. This CDR3 is 13 amino acids long. Trimming cost V 5 bases and J 2 bases, with 9 bases left between them. Germline V lookup: CDR1 MDHEN, CDR2 SYDVKM. CDR3 region: CASSEAGQETQYF. As DNA, the CDR3 is TGTGCCAGCAGTGAGGCAGGTCAAGAGACCCAGTACTTC.

This clonotype was found many times. V usage is TRBV6-1 and J usage is TRBJ1-1, with unresolved D. Trimming took 5 bases from V and 5 from J, leaving 27 bases between them. Looked up from germline, CDR1 is MNHNS and CDR2 is SASEGT. There are 18 residues in the CDR3. CDR3 residues: CASSPSLPGLDVWTEAFF. In DNA form, the CDR3 reads TGTGCCAGCAGTCCATCCCTCCCAGGTTTGGACGTTTGGACTGAAGCTTTCTTT.

This clonotype was seen many times. J is TRBJ1-4 and V is TRBV18, with D uncertain. With 0 bases removed from V and 7 bases from J, the gap between germline ends came to 15 bases. CDR3 length: 16 amino acids. Per germline, CDR1 KGHSH and CDR2 LQKENI. Here the CDR3 DNA reads TGTGCCAGCTCACCACCGAAATTCGGAAACTCTGAAAAACTGTTTTTT. This gives the protein CASSPPKFGNSEKLFF.

This clonotype was counted ten times or more. V is TRBV12-3 or TRBV12-4 and J is TRBJ2-2; 7 nucleotides agree with TRBD1. The CDR3 length is 16 residues. J was trimmed by 4 bases and V by 1 base; bases with no gene match: 6. Here the CDR3 reads CASSLDRGGGTGELFF. The CDR3 coding sequence is TGTGCCAGCAGTTTAGACAGGGGCGGCGGCACCGGGGAGCTGTTTTTT.

This clonotype has a count of ten or more. V is TRBV5-1 and J is TRBJ2-5, with 11 bases that match TRBD2. With 3 bases clipped from V and 2 bases from J, the junction kept 6 bases outside the gene matches. CDR3 length equals 16 residues. Germline assignment: CDR1 SGHRS and CDR2 YFSETQ. The CDR3 protein is CASSSRTSGFQETQYF. DNA for the CDR3: TGCGCCAGCAGCTCTCGGACTAGCGGGTTTCAAGAGACCCAGTACTTC.

The genes are TRBV2 and TRBJ2-7; the match to TRBD2 covers 13 bases. J was trimmed by 1 base and V by 8 bases; bases with no gene match: 2. CDR3 length: 14 residues. Germline lookup yields CDR1 SNHLY and CDR2 FYNNEI. CDR3: CASGTSGTSYEQYF. CDR3 in DNA: TGTGCCAGCGGGACTAGCGGGACTTCCTACGAGCAGTACTTC.

In this sample, this clonotype turned up many times. The chain recombines TRBV5-1 with TRBJ2-7, with D unresolved. The CDR3 totals 14 residues. Germline lookup yields CDR1 SGHRS and CDR2 YFSETQ. The V end was cut by 0 bases, the J end by 1 base, with 8 bases between. The CDR3: CASSLDRTSYEQYF. DNA of the CDR3: TGCGCCAGCAGCTTGGACAGAACGTCCTACGAGCAGTACTTC.

This clonotype was counted at least ten times. The V and J genes are TRBV5-5 and TRBJ2-4, with D possibly matching TRBD1 (6 bases). Looked up from germline, CDR1 is SGHKS and CDR2 is YYEKEE (reference sequence). The V end was cut by 2 bases, the J end by 3 bases, with 12 bases between. CDR3 length: 15 residues. CDR3 in amino acids: CASSFQGQSKNIQYF. The CDR3 DNA follows: TGTGCCAGCAGCTTCCAGGGGCAGAGCAAAAACATTCAGTACTTC.

This clonotype came up many times. The V and J genes are TRBV12-3 or TRBV12-4 and TRBJ1-3; D ambiguous. This CDR3 spans 12 amino acids. Trimming shortened V by 3 bases and J by 4 bases, and 4 bases separated the two germline ends. In DNA form, the CDR3 reads TGTGCCAGCAGTTTTACCGGAAACACCATATATTTT. It translates to CASSFTGNTIYF.

The table lists this clonotype with many counts. V and J are TRBV6-2 or TRBV6-3 and TRBJ2-3, with 9 bases fitting TRBD2. Per germline, CDR1 MNHEY and CDR2 SVGEGT. This CDR3 has 18 amino acids. V lost 7 bases and J lost 1; bases outside the gene matches: 15. The CDR3 DNA reads TGTGCCAGCACCCTTACCAGCGAGCTAGCGGGGCGCACAGATACGCAGTATTTT. Translated, it gives CASTLTSELAGRTDTQYF.

The sample holds many counts of this clonotype. This rearrangement joins TRBV21-1 to TRBJ2-7; whether TRBD2, the table's D call, matches the DNA was not checked. TRBV21-1 corresponds to a pseudogene. CDR3 length: 20 residues. The CDR3 spells CASSKKRFTGLADHPYEQYF. The CDR3 DNA follows: TGTGCCAGCAGCAAAAAGCGCTTCACGGGACTAGCGGACCATCCCTACGAGCAGTACTTC.

This clonotype was found many times. The V gene is TRBV20-1, the J gene TRBJ1-2; no definite D call. V was clipped by 3 bases and J by 4 bases, with 12 bases between them. CDR3 length: 13 amino acids. The V gene's germline CDR1 is DFQATT and CDR2 SNEGSKA (reference sequence). DNA for the CDR3: TGCAGTGCTAGGGATTACGAGCTCTATGGCTACACCTTC. Protein: CSARDYELYGYTF.

This clonotype came up many times. The CDR3 spells CATPAPRGTEAFF. The CDR3 region has the DNA TGTGCCACTCCAGCCCCCAGGGGCACTGAAGCTTTCTTT. The chain joins TRBV24-1 to TRBJ1-1; a weak D match, TRBD1 (6 bases). Germline lookup yields CDR1 KGHDR and CDR2 SFDVKD. V lost 10 bases and J 4 bases, leaving 15 bases between the germline ends. This CDR3 spans 13 amino acids.

This clonotype was seen ten or more times. The chain employs TRBV4-1 and TRBJ1-1; D gene uncertain. CDR3 length: 13 amino acids. V lost 0 bases and J 5 bases, leaving 7 bases between the germline ends. CDR1 is MGHRA and CDR2 is YSYEKL in the germline V gene. This chain's CDR3 is CASSQEDRTEAFF. DNA of the CDR3: TGCGCCAGCAGCCAAGAGGACCGGACTGAAGCTTTCTTT.

This clonotype was seen ten or more times. V usage is TRBV20-1 and J usage is TRBJ2-3; 12 nucleotides agree with TRBD2. Trimming removed 5 bases from V and 6 bases from J; junction bases left unmatched: 6. The CDR3 length is 14 residues. Germline values: CDR1 DFQATT, CDR2 SNEGSKA (reference sequence). DNA for the CDR3: TGCAGTGCTCTACTAGCGGGGGGCCCGGATACGCAGTATTTT. Translation gives CSALLAGGPDTQYF.

The chain has TRBV5-1 and TRBJ2-1; D possibly corresponds to TRBD1 (5 bases). Germline values: CDR1 SGHRS, CDR2 YFSETQ. Trimming removed 1 base from V and 7 bases from J, with 12 bases in between. CDR3 length: 14 residues. DNA for the CDR3: TGCGCCAGCAGCTTGAGAGCAGGGATGAATGAGCAGTTCTTC. Translating it yields CASSLRAGMNEQFF. Based on the CDR3 plus reference TRBV5-1 and TRBJ2-1, the full variable domain is KAGVTQTPRYLIKTRGQQVTLSCSPISGHRSVSWYQQTPGQGLQFLFEYFSETQRNKGNFPGRFSGRQFSNSRSEMNVSTLELGDSALYLCASSLRAGMNEQFFGPGTRLTVL.

This clonotype was picked up many times. The chain joins TRBV3-1 to TRBJ1-1; TRBD1 might be the D (5 bases). Germline V lookup: CDR1 LGHDT, CDR2 YNNKEL (reference sequence). Trimming left V 3 bases short and J 1 base short, with 12 bases between. This CDR3 has 15 residues. CDR3 bases: TGTGCCAGCAGCCACAACGGGGGTAGGAACACTGAAGCTTTCTTT. Its protein product is CASSHNGGRNTEAFF. Together with reference TRBV3-1 and TRBJ1-1, the CDR3 gives the full variable domain: DTAVSQTPKYLVTQMGNDKSIKCEQNLGHDTMYWYKQDSKKFLKIMFSYNNKELIINETVPNRFSPKSPDKAHLNLHINSLELGDSAVYFCASSHNGGRNTEAFFGQGTRLTVV.

This clonotype was picked up many times. The chain uses TRBV20-1 and TRBJ1-5; possible D gene TRBD1, 5 bases. The CDR3 has 14 amino acids. V lost 5 bases, J lost 1 base, and 12 bases lay in between. CDR1 is DFQATT and CDR2 is SNEGSKA in the germline V gene (reference sequence). CDR3 region: CSAPVGGSNQPQHF. The CDR3 coding sequence is TGCAGTGCTCCCGTGGGGGGGAGCAATCAGCCCCAGCATTTT.

There are a few counts of this clonotype. V is TRBV30 and J is TRBJ2-7; tentative D call: TRBD1 (5 bases). Germline V gene data show CDR1 as GTSNPN and CDR2 as SVGIG (reference sequence). This CDR3 region has 12 residues. Trimming stripped 1 base from V and 5 bases from J, with 9 bases between. The CDR3 DNA is TGTGCCTGGAGTGAGGGGTTCCACGAGCAGTACTTC. Its translation is CAWSEGFHEQYF.

This clonotype was seen repeatedly, ten times or more. The rearrangement uses TRBV12-3 or TRBV12-4 and TRBJ2-5; the D is unclear. This CDR3 spans 13 amino acids. The V end was cut by 2 bases, the J end by 2 bases, with 6 bases between. CDR3 amino acids: CASSLLRQETQYF. Here the CDR3 DNA reads TGTGCCAGCAGTTTATTGCGGCAAGAGACCCAGTACTTC.